This T cell receptor beta chain was obtained from a study of blood T cell repertoires in COVID-19. Study details: COVID-19 samples collected from the United States, Italy and Spain covered acute and convalescent phases.

Authors' analysis steps: Researchers report that nucleated cell counts were estimated from reference gene primer amplification. The assay was immunoSEQ multiplex PCR, and TCRdb's table has in-frame clones only and misses some. V and J calls and clone size are as listed in that table; D and trimming were resolved from the DNA. The table shows some 100,000 clones, with 80% to 95% occurring only once. Germline CDR1 reads MDHEN; CDR2 reads SYDVKM. Trimming pared 4 bases from V and 7 bases from J, leaving 5 bases between. This CDR3 has 12 residues. As for this clone: The sample contains more than one DNA sequence encoding this CDR3.

The chain joins TRBV28 to TRBJ1-6; D is uncertain. Material: peripheral blood. The sequence came from a man aged 60 to 75 with acute or convalescent COVID-19. As DNA, the CDR3 is TGTGCCAGCAGTTCGGGGAATTCACCCCTCCACTTT. It encodes CASSSGNSPLHF.